The 28 T cell receptor beta chains listed next were all sequenced from one sample in a study of T cell changes during pregnancy in multiple sclerosis. Clones were sequenced by immunoSEQ multiplex PCR, and TCRdb holds only the in-frame ones, with some missing. Altogether some 74,000 clones are present, about 92% being singletons, with the ten largest covering about 2.3%. Sequencing used peripheral blood, obtained before pregnancy. These receptors originate from a female donor with multiple sclerosis, enrolled in a pregnancy study.

The chain links TRBV7-9 to TRBJ1-4; 7 bases fit TRBD1. In germline, CDR1 is SEHNR, CDR2 FQNEAQ (reference sequence). The CDR3 extends over 14 amino acids. With V trimmed by 3 bases and J by 4 bases, 2 bases remained unmatched. The CDR3 here is CASSLGQYNEKLFF. The DNA of the CDR3 is TGTGCCAGCAGCTTGGGACAGTATAATGAAAAACTGTTTTTT.

This chain connects TRBV9 to TRBJ1-2; TRBD1 matches at 7 bases. The V and J ends lost 3 bases and 4 bases, in that order; junction bases with no gene match: 12. Germline CDR1 and CDR2: SGDLS and YYNGEE. There are 16 residues in the CDR3. For the CDR3, the DNA is TGTGCCAGCAGCGCCCTCCCCGGGCAGGGGGTCTATGGCTACACCTTC. Protein sequence: CASSALPGQGVYGYTF.

The chain has TRBV25-1 and TRBJ1-2; 8 bases match TRBD1. The V gene end was trimmed by 0 bases and the J gene end by 4 bases; junction bases not matched to a gene: 7. The CDR3 contains 16 residues. Germline CDR1 reads MGHDK; CDR2 reads SYGVNS. CDR3 DNA sequence: TGTGCCAGCAGTGAATATGAGACAGGGGCCTTCTATGGCTACACCTTC. This gives the protein CASSEYETGAFYGYTF.

The V gene is TRBV18, the J gene TRBJ2-7; D remains ambiguous. Germline V gene sequence: CDR1 KGHSH, CDR2 LQKENI. There are 12 residues in the CDR3. Deletions cut 3 bases from V and 6 bases from J, with 9 bases between. The CDR3 nucleotides read TGTGCCAGCTCACCTGACTCTGTCGAGCAGTACTTC. Protein: CASSPDSVEQYF.

The chain links TRBV6-1 to TRBJ2-7; D remains unclear. Germline V gives CDR1 MNHNS, CDR2 SASEGT. The CDR3 loop spans 13 amino acids. V was cut by 1 base and J by 6 bases, with 10 bases left in between. The CDR3 DNA reads as TGTGCCAGCAGTGAAGGGCGGTCTACCGAGCAGTACTTC. This codes for CASSEGRSTEQYF.

In this sample, this clone turned up a few times. The rearrangement links TRBV18 to TRBJ2-1; D is perhaps TRBD2 (6 bases). Germline-derived CDR1 and CDR2 are KGHSH and LQKENI. Trimming removed 4 bases from V and 5 bases from J, with 12 bases in between. The CDR3 contains 14 residues. For the CDR3, the DNA is TGTGCCAGCTCACTCCAGCGGGCTAACAATGAGCAGTTCTTC. Translated, it gives CASSLQRANNEQFF.

This chain links TRBV27 with TRBJ1-1; D might be TRBD1 (5 bases). The CDR3 consists of 13 residues. Germline assignment: CDR1 MNHEY and CDR2 SMNVEV (reference sequence). With 6 bases removed from V and 3 bases from J, the gap between germline ends came to 11 bases. The CDR3 DNA is TGTGCCAGCAGGCTAGGGGCGGACACTGAAGCTTTCTTT. Its protein product is CASRLGADTEAFF.

This chain uses TRBV7-8 with TRBJ2-1; TRBD1 might be the D (6 bases). The CDR3 spans 17 residues. Trimming took 3 bases from V and 0 from J, leaving 15 bases between them. Germline V gives CDR1 SGHVS, CDR2 FQNEAQ. The CDR3 DNA follows: TGTGCCAGCAGCTTCGAGTTTTCAGGGGACTCCTACAATGAGCAGTTCTTC. Translated: CASSFEFSGDSYNEQFF.

J is TRBJ2-5 and V is TRBV7-2, with 7 positions matching TRBD1. The CDR3 consists of 16 residues. CDR1 and CDR2 from the germline V gene are SGHTA and FQGNSA. V lost 3 bases to trimming and J lost 2 bases; unmatched junction nucleotides: 9. The DNA for the CDR3 is TGTGCCAGCAGCTTCTTCCGACAGGGACGGCAAGAGACCCAGTACTTC. Encoded protein: CASSFFRQGRQETQYF.

This clone was seen only once. The chain joins TRBV14 to TRBJ2-7; 10 bases align to TRBD2. CDR1 and CDR2 from the germline V gene are SGHDN and FVKESK. The ends lost 1 base at V and 0 bases at J; junction bases unmatched: 9. The CDR3 sequence is 18 residues long. The CDR3 loop reads CASSQVGTSAKYSYEQYF. CDR3 bases: TGTGCCAGCAGCCAAGTTGGGACTAGCGCGAAGTACTCCTACGAGCAGTACTTC. Full variable domain (remainder filled in from reference TRBV14 and TRBJ2-7): EAGVTQFPSHSVIEKGQTVTLRCDPISGHDNLYWYRRVMGKEIKFLLHFVKESKQDESGMPNNRFLAERTGGTYSTLKVQPAELEDSGVYFCASSQVGTSAKYSYEQYFGPGTRLTVT.

This sequence joins TRBV5-1 and TRBJ1-1; D gene uncertain. This CDR3 spans 14 amino acids. With 0 bases removed from V and 4 bases from J, the gap between germline ends came to 10 bases. In germline, CDR1 is SGHRS, CDR2 YFSETQ. The CDR3 spells CASSLDAGPTEAFF. CDR3 nucleotide sequence: TGCGCCAGCAGCTTGGATGCAGGTCCCACTGAAGCTTTCTTT.

As DNA, the CDR3 is TGTGCCAGTAGTAGGGGCGGCGGCCCCCTCCAAGAGACCCAGTACTTC. Translating it yields CASSRGGGPLQETQYF. The rearrangement uses TRBV19 and TRBJ2-5; possibly TRBD1 for D (5 bases). The CDR3 runs 16 residues. The V gene lost 4 bases and the J gene lost 1 base, with 16 bases spanning the gap. Germline V gives CDR1 LNHDA, CDR2 SQIVND (reference sequence). The whole variable domain, remainder taken from reference TRBV19 and TRBJ2-5, is DGGITQSPKYLFRKEGQNVTLSCEQNLNHDAMYWYRQDPGQGLRLIYYSQIVNDFQKGDIAEGYSVSREKKESFPLTVTSAQKNPTAFYLCASSRGGGPLQETQYFGPGTRLLVL.

This clone showed up just once. The chain is built from TRBV4-2 and TRBJ2-5; 9 bases line up with TRBD2. This CDR3 has 17 residues. V gave up 0 bases and J gave up 5 bases; unmatched junction bases: 10. Germline CDR1 LGHNA, CDR2 YNFKEQ. CDR3 coding DNA: TGTGCCAGCAGCCAAGATGGGGCGGGAGGGCGGTGGGAGACCCAGTACTTC. Translated, it gives CASSQDGAGGRWETQYF.

The chain links TRBV18 to TRBJ1-4; D is perhaps TRBD1 (6 bases). Germline V gene data show CDR1 as KGHSH and CDR2 as LQKENI. V was trimmed by 5 bases and J by 12 bases, leaving 19 bases between them. The CDR3 loop spans 14 amino acids. CDR3 nucleotides: TGTGCCAGCTCAGCATCACAGGGCGGGGGAGAACTGTTTTTT. Translated, it gives CASSASQGGGELFF.

The chain has TRBV15 and TRBJ1-4; TRBD1 agrees at 8 bases. This CDR3 region has 16 residues. The germline CDR1 and CDR2 sequences are LNHNV and YYDKDF (reference sequence). V was clipped by 2 bases and J by 6 bases; unmatched bases: 8. The DNA of the CDR3 is TGTGCCACCAGCAGATCGCTAGGACAGGGATATGAAAAACTGTTTTTT. It specifies CATSRSLGQGYEKLFF.

The CDR3 DNA follows: TGTGCCAGCAGTACAACTAATCAGGGGGCCAAAAACATTCAGTACTTC. This codes for CASSTTNQGAKNIQYF. V gene TRBV27 combines with J gene TRBJ2-4; possible D gene TRBD1, 6 bases. Trimming removed 5 bases from V and 1 base from J, with 15 bases in between. Germline-derived CDR1 and CDR2 are MNHEY and SMNVEV (reference sequence). The CDR3 length is 16 residues.

The genes are TRBV21-1 and TRBJ1-5; the table's D call, TRBD1, has no DNA check behind it. TRBV21-1 is deemed a pseudogene. CDR3 size: 17 residues. CDR3 coding DNA: TGTGCCAGCAGCAAACAACGTTCAGGCTATAGCAATCAGCCCCAGCATTTT. Protein sequence: CASSKQRSGYSNQPQHF.

This clone was recorded only once. V and J are TRBV5-5 and TRBJ2-7; 10 bases line up with TRBD1. In germline, CDR1 is SGHKS, CDR2 YYEKEE (reference sequence). Losses at the gene ends were 5 bases for V and 3 bases for J; bases not matched to a gene: 11. This CDR3 is 16 amino acids long. As DNA, the CDR3 is TGTGCCAGCAGTCCCATCGGACAGGGGGGCCTCTACGAGCAGTACTTC. Protein product: CASSPIGQGGLYEQYF.

The J gene is TRBJ2-5, the V gene TRBV5-1; possible D gene TRBD1, 6 bases. Germline V gene data show CDR1 as SGHRS and CDR2 as YFSETQ. The ends were cut back, 3 bases at V and 2 bases at J, with 8 bases in the middle. This CDR3 contains 13 residues. In nucleotides, the CDR3 is TGCGCCAGCAGCTACCAGGGGCAAGAGACCCAGTACTTC. Its translation: CASSYQGQETQYF.

The gene calls are TRBV15 and TRBJ2-1; TRBD2 matches at 8 bases. Germline trimming cut 3 bases from V and 2 bases from J; bases unmatched to any gene: 0. Germline lookup yields CDR1 LNHNV and CDR2 YYDKDF (reference sequence). This CDR3 region has 14 residues. Here the CDR3 DNA reads TGTGCCACCAGCAGCGGGAGGGCCTACAATGAGCAGTTCTTC. This encodes CATSSGRAYNEQFF.

This clone was recorded once. The CDR3 loop is CASSDRGIGEQFF. In DNA form, the CDR3 reads TGTGCCAGCAGTGATCGGGGGATCGGTGAGCAGTTCTTC. The V and J genes are TRBV2 and TRBJ2-1; possibly TRBD2 for D (6 bases). Germline CDR1 is SNHLY and CDR2 is FYNNEI. This CDR3 is 13 amino acids long. V gave up 3 bases and J gave up 9 bases, with 12 bases separating them.

The chain is built from TRBV28 and TRBJ1-5, with a weak D call TRBD1 (6 bases). The V and J ends lost 6 bases and 4 bases respectively, with 13 bases between them. The CDR3 has 14 residues. Germline CDR1 is MDHEN and CDR2 is SYDVKM. CDR3 in amino acids: CASRDSGANQPQHF. In DNA, the CDR3 is TGTGCCAGCAGGGACAGTGGGGCTAATCAGCCCCAGCATTTT.

This clone was seen only once. The CDR3 DNA follows: TGTGCCAGCTCACCTTTCTCGGGGAGTGCTGGAAACACCATATATTTT. This codes for CASSPFSGSAGNTIYF. The V call is TRBV18, the J call TRBJ1-3; D uncertain. Trimming pared 3 bases from V and 2 bases from J, leaving 14 bases between. This CDR3 spans 16 amino acids. CDR1 is KGHSH and CDR2 is LQKENI in the germline V gene.

The table lists this clone with a few counts. This chain connects TRBV30 to TRBJ1-1; 8 bases are a match to TRBD1. J was trimmed by 2 bases and V by 0 bases; bases with no gene match: 8. This CDR3 region has 16 residues. Germline V CDR1 and CDR2: GTSNPN, SVGIG (reference sequence). The CDR3 is CAWSVIGDRPNTEAFF. The CDR3, as DNA: TGTGCCTGGAGTGTAATTGGGGACAGGCCCAACACTGAAGCTTTCTTT.

The chain carries TRBV5-6 and TRBJ1-4; D is unresolved. V lost 1 base and J lost 8, with 12 bases in between. Germline V gene data show CDR1 as SGHDT and CDR2 as YYEEEE. The CDR3 covers 14 residues. The CDR3: CASSLKATREKLFF. For the CDR3, the DNA is TGTGCCAGCAGCTTGAAGGCGACTCGGGAAAAACTGTTTTTT.

The rearrangement joins TRBV5-4 to TRBJ2-1, with TRBD2 matching 11 bases. Germline V CDR1 and CDR2: SGHNT, YYREEE (reference sequence). The CDR3 contains 15 residues. The V and J ends lost 6 bases and 6 bases, in that order; junction bases with no gene match: 8. CDR3 coding DNA: TGTGCCAGCACCTCCGGGACTAGCGGAGCCAATGAGCAGTTCTTC. Protein: CASTSGTSGANEQFF.

A single count supports this clone. The chain couples TRBV7-9 to TRBJ2-1; 8 nucleotides agree with TRBD2. V was pared by 8 bases and J by 0 bases, with 6 bases of the junction left unmatched. The CDR3 totals 15 residues. The germline gives CDR1 SEHNR, CDR2 FQNEAQ (reference sequence). CDR3 protein: CASPSGTSSYNEQFF. The CDR3 nucleotides are TGTGCCAGCCCCTCGGGGACTAGCTCCTACAATGAGCAGTTCTTC.

The chain joins TRBV6-5 to TRBJ2-7; 7 bases align to TRBD1. This CDR3 has 14 amino acids. J lost 3 bases, V lost 4 bases, and 6 bases had no gene match. In germline, CDR1 is MNHEY, CDR2 SVGAGI. CDR3 in amino acids: CASSSGTAIYEQYF. The CDR3 DNA sequence: TGTGCCAGCAGTTCCGGGACAGCCATCTACGAGCAGTACTTC.